The 5 T cell receptor beta chains given below trace back to one sample, sequenced in a study of naive and memory T cell subsets. The SP2 primer and nested alpha and beta constant region primers amplified ligated cDNA in four rounds. Each CDR3 protein gets one entry after TCRdb re-called the UMI-ligation and nested PCR reads with MiXCR. The sample holds fewer than 30,000 distinct CDR3 sequences, around 5% seen once. TCR cDNA received a 3' ligated oligonucleotide that carried a UMI. Sequencing was done on a sample of blood. The source of these receptors is an adult in good health.

In this sample, this clonotype turned up many times. The V and J genes are TRBV25-1 and TRBJ1-1; D is perhaps TRBD1 (6 bases). Deletions cut 2 bases from V and 2 bases from J, with 9 bases between. The CDR3 totals 14 residues. Germline V lookup: CDR1 MGHDK, CDR2 SYGVNS. The CDR3 sequence is CASSERGGNTEAFF. CDR3 DNA: TGTGCCAGCAGTGAAAGGGGGGGAAACACTGAAGCTTTCTTT.

Note on this clonotype: Germline is not matched at one junction end, which may reflect a read error. This chain connects TRBV3-1 to TRBJ2-7, with 7 bases identical to TRBD1. Per germline, CDR1 LGHDT and CDR2 YNNKEL (reference sequence). The CDR3 is 13 residues long. The CDR3 bases are TGTGCCAGCAGCCAAGGCGGACAGGACCGATTTCACTTC. Its translation is CASSQGGQDRFHF.

This clonotype came up many times. This chain uses TRBV5-4 with TRBJ2-7; D gene uncertain. The CDR3 loop spans 12 amino acids. The germline V gene encodes CDR1 SGHNT and CDR2 YYREEE (reference sequence). Trimming stripped 0 bases from V and 5 bases from J, with 6 bases between. The CDR3 nucleotides read TGTGCCAGCAGCTTGGCCCCAGACGAGCAGTACTTC. Its protein product is CASSLAPDEQYF.

V usage is TRBV2 and J usage is TRBJ2-3, with D unclear. Deletions cut 6 bases from V and 0 bases from J, with 7 bases between. Germline lookup yields CDR1 SNHLY and CDR2 FYNNEI. This CDR3 has 13 amino acids. The CDR3: CASRPGSTDTQYF. The CDR3 nucleotides are TGTGCCAGCAGGCCGGGCAGCACAGATACGCAGTATTTT.

This clonotype has at least ten counts. The chain is built from TRBV6-5 and TRBJ2-1, with 9 nucleotides matching TRBD2. J gave up 8 bases and V 9 bases, and 8 bases lay outside the gene matches. The CDR3 is 13 residues long. Looked up from germline, CDR1 is MNHEY and CDR2 is SVGAGI. The CDR3 DNA reads TGTGCCAGTCGTAGCGGGAGAGTCTATGAGCAGTTCTTC. It codes for CASRSGRVYEQFF.